This entry lists 29 T cell receptor beta chains sequenced from one sample in a study of PD-L1 blockade in urothelial cancer. Repertoires were generated with immunoSEQ multiplex PCR, while TCRdb's copy carries only in-frame clones and drops some. The repertoire consists of tens of thousands of clones, with over 80% occurring once and the leading ten covering around 2%. Time point of the sample: pretreatment peripheral blood. Here the sequenced sample was PBMCs, taken around atezolizumab (anti-PD-L1) treatment. The receptors here all came from a man in his 60s with urothelial cancer.

The rearrangement uses TRBV18 and TRBJ1-2, with 9 bases lining up with TRBD1. CDR1 is KGHSH, CDR2 LQKENI, per germline. After removal of 5 bases from V and 5 bases from J, the junction contained 3 bases not matched to a gene. The CDR3 length is 13 residues. CDR3 in amino acids: CASSRDREYGYTF. In DNA, the CDR3 is TGTGCCAGCTCAAGGGACAGGGAATATGGCTACACCTTC.

The V gene is TRBV29-1, the J gene TRBJ2-5; 11 bases match TRBD2. In germline, CDR1 is SQVTM, CDR2 ANQGSEA. The length of the CDR3 is 16 residues. The V gene end was trimmed by 1 base and the J gene end by 2 bases; junction bases not matched to a gene: 6. Written as DNA, the CDR3 is TGCAGCGTTGAAGGGGAGACTAGCGGGGTACAAGAGACCCAGTACTTC. Translated: CSVEGETSGVQETQYF.

The chain couples TRBV9 to TRBJ2-2; D is undetermined. Germline CDR1 is SGDLS and CDR2 is YYNGEE. The CDR3 has 14 amino acids. The germline V and J ends were trimmed by 0 bases and 6 bases, with 9 bases remaining between them. DNA of the CDR3: TGTGCCAGCAGCGTAGCTCCGGGTGCCGGGGAGCTGTTTTTT. It specifies CASSVAPGAGELFF.

The V and J genes are TRBV5-8 and TRBJ1-4, with D maybe TRBD1 (6 bases). V dropped 3 bases and J dropped 5 bases, with 17 bases sitting between them. CDR3 length: 16 amino acids. Germline V CDR1 and CDR2: SGHTS, YDEGEE. The CDR3 sequence: CASSSGTTPPNEKLFF. CDR3 sequence (DNA): TGTGCCAGCAGCTCCGGGACAACCCCGCCAAATGAAAAACTGTTTTTT.

V is TRBV7-2 and J is TRBJ1-4, with 7 bases aligning to TRBD1. Unmatched junction bases numbered 2, after V lost 0 bases and J lost 4 bases. Germline V gene sequence: CDR1 SGHTA, CDR2 FQGNSA. The CDR3 consists of 15 residues. CDR3 DNA sequence: TGTGCCAGCAGCTTAGCGGGGACAGTTAATGAAAAACTGTTTTTT. Amino acids: CASSLAGTVNEKLFF.

This clone came up a few times. The genes are TRBV6-5 and TRBJ1-1, with D maybe TRBD1 (5 bases). V was trimmed by 2 bases and J by 0 bases, leaving 7 bases between them. The germline gives CDR1 MNHEY, CDR2 SVGAGI. CDR3 size: 14 residues. The CDR3 DNA reads as TGTGCCAGCAGTTACGGGGGGATGAACACTGAAGCTTTCTTT. As protein: CASSYGGMNTEAFF.

This sequence joins TRBV4-1 and TRBJ2-7, with 14 bases that match TRBD2. The CDR3 contains 16 residues. After removal of 3 bases from V and 3 bases from J, the junction contained 4 bases not matched to a gene. Germline V CDR1 and CDR2: MGHRA, YSYEKL. CDR3 nucleotides: TGCGCCAGCAGCCATGCGGGACTAGCGGGAGTCTACGAGCAGTACTTC. Translated, it gives CASSHAGLAGVYEQYF.

The V call is TRBV7-2, the J call TRBJ2-7; TRBD1 matches 10 bases. The junction had 9 bases not matched to a gene; V was cut back by 5 bases and J by 2 bases. The V gene's germline CDR1 is SGHTA and CDR2 FQGNSA. This CDR3 contains 16 residues. CDR3 in amino acids: CASSPFPGQGPYEQYF. The CDR3 DNA reads TGTGCCAGCAGCCCGTTCCCGGGACAGGGGCCCTACGAGCAGTACTTC.

This clone was seen more than once but under ten times. V usage is TRBV4-3 and J usage is TRBJ2-3; D is unclear. This CDR3 spans 13 amino acids. Germline CDR1 and CDR2: LGHNA and YSLEER. V lost 4 bases and J lost 2, with 7 bases in between. The CDR3 nucleotides are TGCGCCAGCAGCCCCCAGAACACAGATACGCAGTATTTT. Its protein is CASSPQNTDTQYF.

The V call is TRBV28, the J call TRBJ2-1; weak D call: TRBD1 (5 bases). The germline V gene encodes CDR1 MDHEN and CDR2 SYDVKM. The ends were cut back, 2 bases at V and 5 bases at J, with 13 bases in the middle. The CDR3 is 15 amino acids. The CDR3, as DNA: TGTGCCAGCAGTTTAACCAGGGCAGGACACAATGAGCAGTTCTTC. This sequence encodes CASSLTRAGHNEQFF.

The chain joins TRBV10-3 to TRBJ2-7; TRBD2 might be the D (5 bases). The ends were cut back, 4 bases at V and 7 bases at J, with 14 bases in the middle. Germline CDR1 and CDR2: ENHRY and SYGVKD. There are 13 residues in the CDR3. CDR3 DNA: TGTGCCATCAGTGGTGGACTGACGCGGGAGCAGTACTTC. Its translation is CAISGGLTREQYF.

The chain employs TRBV5-1 and TRBJ2-1; perhaps TRBD2 as D (5 bases). Trimming cost V 5 bases and J 0 bases, with 15 bases left between them. The germline V gene has CDR1 SGHRS and CDR2 YFSETQ. This CDR3 contains 16 residues. The CDR3 nucleotides read TGCGCCAGCAGTTTGACCCGGGGAAGCTCCTACAATGAGCAGTTCTTC. Translating gives CASSLTRGSSYNEQFF. Full variable domain (remainder filled in from reference TRBV5-1 and TRBJ2-1): KAGVTQTPRYLIKTRGQQVTLSCSPISGHRSVSWYQQTPGQGLQFLFEYFSETQRNKGNFPGRFSGRQFSNSRSEMNVSTLELGDSALYLCASSLTRGSSYNEQFFGPGTRLTVL.

The rearrangement uses TRBV5-8 and TRBJ2-7, with 8 bases fitting TRBD2. This CDR3 has 15 residues. Trimming removed 1 base from V and 2 bases from J; junction bases left unmatched: 5. The germline gives CDR1 SGHTS, CDR2 YDEGEE. CDR3 residues: CASSLTFSGAYEQYF. Written as DNA, the CDR3 is TGTGCCAGCAGCTTGACCTTTAGCGGGGCCTACGAGCAGTACTTC.

The chain carries TRBV4-2 and TRBJ1-1; D is perhaps TRBD1 (5 bases). The CDR3 runs to 16 residues. Germline V gene sequence: CDR1 LGHNA, CDR2 YNFKEQ. Trimming took off 0 bases at V and 0 bases at J, with 11 bases between the two ends. CDR3: CASSQEGAGLNTEAFF. CDR3 sequence (DNA): TGTGCCAGCAGCCAAGAAGGGGCAGGGTTGAACACTGAAGCTTTCTTT.

V is TRBV27 and J is TRBJ2-1, with TRBD1 identical over 9 bases. V lost 3 bases, J lost 6 bases, and 3 bases stayed unmatched. The CDR3 consists of 14 residues. Germline assignment: CDR1 MNHEY and CDR2 SMNVEV (reference sequence). CDR3 DNA sequence: TGTGCCAGCAGTTTTAGACAGGGGGGCAATGAGCAGTTCTTC. This sequence encodes CASSFRQGGNEQFF.

V gene TRBV16 combines with J gene TRBJ1-1; 7 bases map to TRBD1. V shed 0 bases and J 2 bases; nucleotides not matched to a gene: 6. This CDR3 comprises 16 residues. Per the germline V gene, CDR1 is KGHSY and CDR2 is FQNENV. CDR3 region: CASSQSLDRFNTEAFF. CDR3 DNA: TGTGCCAGCAGCCAATCGTTGGACAGGTTCAACACTGAAGCTTTCTTT. Supplemented by reference TRBV16 and TRBJ1-1, the full variable domain reads GEEVAQTPKHLVRGEGQKAKLYCAPIKGHSYVFWYQQVLKNEFKFLISFQNENVFDETGMPKERFSAKCLPNSPCSLEIQATKLEDSAVYFCASSQSLDRFNTEAFFGQGTRLTVV.

This clone was recorded a few times. This chain uses TRBV5-1 with TRBJ2-2, with 7 nucleotides matching TRBD2. The V gene end was trimmed by 0 bases and the J gene end by 8 bases; junction bases not matched to a gene: 7. This CDR3 region has 15 residues. Germline V CDR1 and CDR2: SGHRS, YFSETQ. CDR3 protein: CASSLESSGLGELFF. The CDR3, as DNA: TGCGCCAGCAGCTTGGAGTCTAGCGGATTAGGGGAGCTGTTTTTT.

The chain has TRBV9 and TRBJ2-5, with D perhaps TRBD1 (5 bases). Germline loops: CDR1 SGDLS, CDR2 YYNGEE. V was clipped by 2 bases and J by 3 bases, with 11 bases between them. The CDR3 sequence is 14 residues long. CDR3 protein: CASSVQGKEETQYF. DNA for the CDR3: TGTGCCAGCAGCGTCCAGGGTAAAGAAGAGACCCAGTACTTC.

This clone occurred once. J is TRBJ1-1 and V is TRBV5-4; tentative D call: TRBD1 (5 bases). The CDR3 has 14 amino acids. The V and J ends lost 2 bases and 1 base respectively, with 9 bases between them. Germline V CDR1 and CDR2: SGHNT, YYREEE (reference sequence). The CDR3 protein is CASSFPRGNTEAFF. The CDR3 DNA reads as TGTGCCAGCAGCTTTCCTAGGGGGAACACTGAAGCTTTCTTT.

This clone was seen a few times. The CDR3 coding sequence is TGTGCTAGTGGTTTTGGGACAGGGTACACTGAAGCTTTCTTT. Its translation: CASGFGTGYTEAFF. The chain is built from TRBV12-5 and TRBJ1-1; 9 positions agree with TRBD1. Looked up from germline, CDR1 is LGHNT and CDR2 is FRNRAP. V was pared by 3 bases and J by 3 bases, with 2 bases of the junction left unmatched. This CDR3 has 14 amino acids.

This chain connects TRBV18 to TRBJ2-5; possible D gene TRBD2, 6 bases. Germline V gene lookup returns CDR1 KGHSH and CDR2 LQKENI. Deletions cut 3 bases from V and 4 bases from J, with 15 bases between. The CDR3 totals 15 residues. The CDR3 loop is CASSPYATRGETQYF. DNA for the CDR3: TGTGCCAGCTCACCCTACGCGACTAGGGGAGAGACCCAGTACTTC.

The chain employs TRBV5-1 and TRBJ2-7; 8 bases match TRBD1. The CDR3 covers 15 residues. Losses at the gene ends were 1 base for V and 4 bases for J; bases not matched to a gene: 7. Germline CDR1 reads SGHRS; CDR2 reads YFSETQ. CDR3 in amino acids: CASSLWQGATYEQYF. The CDR3 coding sequence is TGCGCCAGCAGCTTGTGGCAGGGGGCTACTTACGAGCAGTACTTC. The whole variable domain, filled in from reference TRBV5-1 and TRBJ2-7, reads KAGVTQTPRYLIKTRGQQVTLSCSPISGHRSVSWYQQTPGQGLQFLFEYFSETQRNKGNFPGRFSGRQFSNSRSEMNVSTLELGDSALYLCASSLWQGATYEQYFGPGTRLTVT.

The CDR3 here is CASKLSPVETQYF. In nucleotides, the CDR3 is TGTGCCAGCAAACTCTCCCCGGTGGAGACCCAGTACTTC. The chain has TRBV7-2 and TRBJ2-5; no clear D gene. CDR1 is SGHTA and CDR2 is FQGNSA in the germline V gene. Between the trimmed V and J ends, which lost 7 bases and 5 bases, there was a span of 14 bases. CDR3 length equals 13 residues.

The rearrangement joins TRBV5-1 to TRBJ1-1; D is unresolved. Per germline, CDR1 SGHRS and CDR2 YFSETQ. Trimming took 0 bases from V and 0 from J, leaving 9 bases between them. The CDR3 consists of 15 residues. CDR3 sequence (DNA): TGCGCCAGCAGCTTGGGTTTTAGCGTGAACACTGAAGCTTTCTTT. Encoded protein: CASSLGFSVNTEAFF.

Concerning this clone itself: Other DNA sequences of this sample code for an identical CDR3. The chain uses TRBV6-5 and TRBJ1-1; D is unclear. Germline V gives CDR1 MNHEY, CDR2 SVGAGI. The CDR3 spans 14 residues. V lost 0 bases and J lost 2, with 7 bases in between. CDR3 in DNA: TGTGCCAGCAGTTACTCTCGGGGAAACACTGAAGCTTTCTTT. Its protein product is CASSYSRGNTEAFF.

This clone was found once. The CDR3 loop reads CASSWGQMNNSPLHF. The DNA of the CDR3 is TGTGCCAGCAGCTGGGGACAGATGAATAATTCACCCCTCCACTTT. The genes are TRBV5-8 and TRBJ1-6; 7 positions agree with TRBD1. The CDR3 contains 15 residues. With V trimmed by 3 bases and J by 5 bases, 5 bases remained unmatched. Germline CDR1 reads SGHTS; CDR2 reads YDEGEE.

The V gene is TRBV10-3, the J gene TRBJ2-3; 8 bases fit TRBD2. V lost 10 bases and J lost 5; bases outside the gene matches: 8. This CDR3 contains 13 residues. The germline V gene encodes CDR1 ENHRY and CDR2 SYGVKD. The CDR3 loop is CATGGGHVDTQYF. CDR3 in DNA: TGTGCCACAGGCGGGGGGCATGTAGATACGCAGTATTTT.

J is TRBJ2-2 and V is TRBV5-1; TRBD2 agrees at 12 bases. Trimming cost V 1 base and J 1 base; bases outside gene matches: 11. The germline gives CDR1 SGHRS, CDR2 YFSETQ. The CDR3 covers 20 residues. CDR3 bases: TGCGCCAGCAGCTTGTGGACTAGACTAGCGGGAGTGTTGAACACCGGGGAGCTGTTTTTT. This codes for CASSLWTRLAGVLNTGELFF.

This clone was seen only once. The genes are TRBV6-5 and TRBJ2-7, with TRBD2 matching over 9 bases. Germline-derived CDR1 and CDR2 are MNHEY and SVGAGI. The CDR3 runs 16 residues. V lost 2 bases, J lost 0 bases, and 5 bases stayed unmatched. Here the CDR3 reads CASSYIAGLASYEQYF. DNA of the CDR3: TGTGCCAGCAGTTACATAGCGGGACTAGCCTCCTACGAGCAGTACTTC.